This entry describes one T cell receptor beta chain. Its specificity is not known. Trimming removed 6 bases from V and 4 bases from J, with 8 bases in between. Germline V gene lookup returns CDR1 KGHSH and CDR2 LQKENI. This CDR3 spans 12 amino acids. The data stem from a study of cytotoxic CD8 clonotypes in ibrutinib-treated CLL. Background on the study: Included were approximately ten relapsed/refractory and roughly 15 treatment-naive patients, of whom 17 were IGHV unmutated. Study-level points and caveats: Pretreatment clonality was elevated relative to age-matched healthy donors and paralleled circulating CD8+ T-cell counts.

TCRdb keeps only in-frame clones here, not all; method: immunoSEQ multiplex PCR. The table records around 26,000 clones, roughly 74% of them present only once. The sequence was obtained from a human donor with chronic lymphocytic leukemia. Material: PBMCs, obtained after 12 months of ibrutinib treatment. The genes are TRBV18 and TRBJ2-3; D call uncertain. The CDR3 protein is CASSRAADTQYF. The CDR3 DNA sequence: TGTGCCAGCTCCCGGGCGGCAGATACGCAGTATTTT.